The 21 T cell receptor beta chains reported below all come from one sample, sequenced in a study of T cells expressing NK-cell markers. TCRdb re-called the 5' RACE reads, yielding one record per CDR3 amino acid sequence without DNA. The clone table shows about 380,000 distinct CDR3 sequences, with the ten largest holding around 5.3%. Sequencing was done on a sample of blood T cells: a sorted CD56 or NKG2C T cell subset, CD4+ or CD8+ T cells, or bulk PBMC T cells (not recorded which). These receptors all stem from a man aged 18-70 years in good health.

The V call is TRBV7-8, the J call TRBJ2-5; the D call of TRBD1 rests on TCRdb alone, since no DNA is present to check it. From germline, CDR1 is SGHVS and CDR2 FQNEAQ. The CDR3 is made up of 16 amino acids. CDR3 sequence reads: CASSSSRGGYQETQYF.

This chain's CDR3 is CASSYMQGAREQFF. This chain connects TRBV6-5 to TRBJ2-1; TCRdb names TRBD1, which stays unverified in the absence of DNA. Per germline, CDR1 MNHEY and CDR2 SVGAGI. CDR3 length: 14 amino acids.

The CDR3 spells CASSSKSRTASSYEQYF. This rearrangement joins TRBV7-3 to TRBJ2-7; checking the TCRdb D call of TRBD1 is not possible without DNA. CDR1 is SGHTA and CDR2 is FQGTGA in the germline V gene. The CDR3 has 17 residues.

The rearrangement joins TRBV2 to TRBJ2-1; TCRdb lists TRBD1, though no DNA is available to test this call. Germline loops: CDR1 SNHLY, CDR2 FYNNEI. The CDR3 loop spans 15 amino acids. The CDR3 sequence: CASSLGGQGVHEQFF.

The chain is built from TRBV12-3 or TRBV12-4 and TRBJ1-6. CDR3 length: 15 residues. The CDR3 here is CASSTRGSYNSPLHF.

The CDR3 sequence: CASSESPGRGTQYF. This chain uses TRBV23-1 with TRBJ2-5; TCRdb outputs TRBD2, but without DNA this stays unchecked. TRBV23-1 has ORF status, its function being uncertain. The CDR3 is 14 amino acids.

The chain is built from TRBV19 and TRBJ1-1. CDR3 length equals 13 residues. Looked up from germline, CDR1 is LNHDA and CDR2 is SQIVND (reference sequence). The CDR3 region is CASTSWGRPEAFF.

This sequence joins TRBV18 and TRBJ2-3. Germline lookup yields CDR1 KGHSH and CDR2 LQKENI. The CDR3 runs to 13 residues. The CDR3 loop is CASSPSLSDTQYF.

This chain joins TRBV20-1 and TRBJ2-4. The CDR3 is 17 amino acids. Per the germline V gene, CDR1 is DFQATT and CDR2 is SNEGSKA (reference sequence). The CDR3 loop reads CSARDVGQVVAKNIQYF.

The chain employs TRBV19 and TRBJ2-3; TCRdb lists TRBD1, though no DNA is available to test this call. CDR1 and CDR2 (germline): LNHDA, SQIVND (reference sequence). This CDR3 has 15 amino acids. The CDR3 loop is CASSPGAGSTDTQYF.

V and J are TRBV2 and TRBJ1-6. The germline V gene has CDR1 SNHLY and CDR2 FYNNEI. The length of the CDR3 is 14 residues. CDR3 sequence reads: CASIVGNTESPLHF.

This chain's CDR3 is CASSSTDRGVSYEQYF. The chain has TRBV12-3 or TRBV12-4 and TRBJ2-7; no DNA is available, so the TRBD1 call from TCRdb remains unchecked. The CDR3 runs to 16 residues.

This chain links TRBV9 with TRBJ1-3. Germline V gives CDR1 SGDLS, CDR2 YYNGEE. The CDR3 is 15 residues long. CDR3 residues: CASSTRGSSGNTIYF.

The chain is built from TRBV9 and TRBJ2-5; TCRdb outputs TRBD2, but without DNA this stays unchecked. Looked up from germline, CDR1 is SGDLS and CDR2 is YYNGEE. The CDR3 contains 15 residues. CDR3 amino acids: CASSPQRGRQETQYF.

The chain carries TRBV28 and TRBJ2-7; with no DNA, the TCRdb D assignment of TRBD2 cannot be verified. Germline CDR1 reads MDHEN; CDR2 reads SYDVKM. The CDR3 loop spans 14 amino acids. CDR3 sequence: CASNRGFTNYEQYF.

The chain recombines TRBV6-1 with TRBJ2-4; TCRdb indicates TRBD1, and absent DNA this call remains unverified. CDR1 is MNHNS, CDR2 SASEGT, per germline. This CDR3 is 14 amino acids long. This CDR3 reads CASSDPQGAYIQYF.

The rearrangement joins TRBV28 to TRBJ2-2; TCRdb selects TRBD2, and the lack of DNA leaves this call unchecked. Per germline, CDR1 MDHEN and CDR2 SYDVKM. The CDR3 covers 16 residues. The chain's CDR3 is CASSLTSGGSSGELFF.

The chain couples TRBV20-1 to TRBJ2-2; TCRdb lists TRBD1, though no DNA is available to test this call. This CDR3 spans 15 amino acids. The germline V gene has CDR1 DFQATT and CDR2 SNEGSKA (reference sequence). This CDR3 reads CSARDGRGAGGELFF.

The chain couples TRBV5-6 to TRBJ1-2; TCRdb's assignment of TRBD1 cannot be checked, as there is no DNA. Per the germline V gene, CDR1 is SGHDT and CDR2 is YYEEEE. CDR3 size: 14 residues. CDR3 amino acids: CASSFGQGPYGYTF.

The V gene is TRBV6-1, the J gene TRBJ1-1; TCRdb names TRBD1, which stays unverified in the absence of DNA. The V gene's germline CDR1 is MNHNS and CDR2 SASEGT. This CDR3 spans 14 amino acids. CDR3 sequence reads: CASRSDRFYTEAFF.

V and J are TRBV2 and TRBJ1-3; TCRdb designates TRBD1, a call that cannot be tested without DNA. The CDR3 runs to 15 residues. From germline, CDR1 is SNHLY and CDR2 FYNNEI. The CDR3 region is CASSEPQGTGNTIYF.